Each of the 31 T cell receptor beta chains below was sequenced from the same sample in a study of blood T cell repertoires in COVID-19. Generated by immunoSEQ multiplex PCR, the TCRdb table keeps only in-frame clones and is missing some. The data show some 400,000 clones, around 91% seen once. Sequenced input: peripheral blood. Every receptor here comes from a man in his late teens or twenties with active or convalescent COVID-19.

The CDR3 nucleotides read TGCGCCAGCAGCCAAGCCCGGGGGAGTTCACCCCTCCACTTT. This translates into CASSQARGSSPLHF. J is TRBJ1-6 and V is TRBV4-1; D perhaps matches TRBD1 (5 bases). The germline CDR1 and CDR2 sequences are MGHRA and YSYEKL. The CDR3 has 14 residues. V lost 1 base to trimming and J lost 9 bases, with 10 bases between them.

V gene TRBV28 combines with J gene TRBJ1-3, with a possible D match to TRBD1 (5 bases). The V end lost 3 bases, the J end lost 2 bases, and 11 bases lay between the germline ends. Germline V lookup: CDR1 MDHEN, CDR2 SYDVKM. The length of the CDR3 is 15 residues. The CDR3 region is CASSFQGRAGNTIYF. The DNA of the CDR3 is TGTGCCAGCAGTTTTCAGGGCAGGGCTGGAAACACCATATATTTT.

The chain uses TRBV14 and TRBJ1-1, with D tentatively TRBD1 (6 bases). The CDR3 length is 13 residues. The germline V gene has CDR1 SGHDN and CDR2 FVKESK. Trimming pared 6 bases from V and 4 bases from J, leaving 12 bases between. In DNA, the CDR3 is TGTGCCAGCAGACCGAGGGGGGGCACTGAAGCTTTCTTT. Its translation is CASRPRGGTEAFF.

This sequence joins TRBV24-1 and TRBJ2-7; TRBD2 aligns across 8 bases. This CDR3 is 15 amino acids long. V was clipped by 3 bases and J by 1 base; unmatched bases: 4. Germline V gives CDR1 KGHDR, CDR2 SFDVKD. CDR3 nucleotide sequence: TGTGCCACCAGTGATCCCGGGAGGGGGTCCTACGAGCAGTACTTC. Amino acids: CATSDPGRGSYEQYF.

The rearrangement joins TRBV5-6 to TRBJ1-1, with D hard to call. Trimming shortened V by 2 bases and J by 2 bases, and 7 bases separated the two germline ends. This CDR3 is built from 13 residues. Germline CDR1 SGHDT, CDR2 YYEEEE. Here the CDR3 reads CASSFLVNTEAFF. CDR3 coding DNA: TGTGCCAGCAGCTTCCTCGTTAACACTGAAGCTTTCTTT. Supplemented by reference TRBV5-6 and TRBJ1-1, the full variable domain reads DAGVTQSPTHLIKTRGQQVTLRCSPKSGHDTVSWYQQALGQGPQFIFQYYEEEERQRGNFPDRFSGHQFPNYSSELNVNALLLGDSALYLCASSFLVNTEAFFGQGTRLTVV.

This clone was recorded once. V and J are TRBV5-4 and TRBJ1-2; 12 bases fit TRBD1. This CDR3 is 15 amino acids long. V lost 4 bases to trimming and J lost 7 bases; unmatched junction nucleotides: 8. Looked up from germline, CDR1 is SGHNT and CDR2 is YYREEE (reference sequence). The CDR3 DNA sequence: TGTGCCAGCAGCCGGGACAGGGGGCTAAATCGTGGCTACACCTTC. Translated, it gives CASSRDRGLNRGYTF.

The chain couples TRBV5-1 to TRBJ2-5; TRBD1 agrees at 10 bases. The CDR3 consists of 16 residues. Germline CDR1 SGHRS, CDR2 YFSETQ. J gave up 5 bases and V 0 bases, and 7 bases lay outside the gene matches. CDR3: CASSLGQGAKSETQYF. The CDR3 DNA is TGCGCCAGCAGCTTGGGACAGGGGGCAAAATCTGAGACCCAGTACTTC.

The chain couples TRBV3-1 (or the pseudogene TRBV3-2) to TRBJ2-1; 8 positions agree with TRBD1. Trimming cost V 5 bases and J 3 bases; bases outside gene matches: 3. Germline values: CDR1 LGHDT, CDR2 YNNKEL (reference sequence). CDR3 length: 14 residues. CDR3 region: CASSKDRVYNEQFF. The CDR3 DNA reads as TGTGCCAGCAGCAAGGACAGGGTCTACAATGAGCAGTTCTTC.

The chain uses TRBV19 and TRBJ1-3; perhaps TRBD1 as D (5 bases). Trimming cost V 4 bases and J 5 bases, with 12 bases left between them. Germline assignment: CDR1 LNHDA and CDR2 SQIVND (reference sequence). This CDR3 region has 14 residues. CDR3: CASSTREGRNTIYF. The CDR3 DNA is TGTGCCAGTAGTACCAGGGAGGGGAGAAACACCATATATTTT.

The chain carries TRBV3-1 (or the pseudogene TRBV3-2) and TRBJ1-6; 8 positions match TRBD1. J gave up 7 bases and V 3 bases, and 8 bases lay outside the gene matches. CDR1 is LGHDT and CDR2 is YNNKEL in the germline V gene (reference sequence). The CDR3 consists of 16 residues. The CDR3 here is CASSQGVWDRNSPLHF. Here the CDR3 DNA reads TGTGCCAGCAGCCAGGGGGTCTGGGACAGGAATTCACCCCTCCACTTT.

The chain combines TRBV7-3 with TRBJ2-6, with TRBD2 identical over 7 bases. V was clipped by 2 bases and J by 0 bases; unmatched bases: 4. This CDR3 contains 17 residues. From germline, CDR1 is SGHTA and CDR2 FQGTGA. The CDR3 loop reads CASSLRGVSSGANVLTF. In DNA form, the CDR3 reads TGTGCCAGCAGCTTACGGGGGGTGAGCTCTGGGGCCAACGTCCTGACTTTC.

The V call is TRBV11-1, the J call TRBJ2-1; 8 bases align to TRBD2. CDR1 and CDR2 from the germline V gene are SGHAT and FQDESV (reference sequence). CDR3 length: 14 residues. V was clipped by 8 bases and J by 2 bases; unmatched bases: 5. DNA of the CDR3: TGTGCCAGCGCAGAGCGGGGGACCTACAATGAGCAGTTCTTC. Translation: CASAERGTYNEQFF.

The chain carries TRBV12-3 or TRBV12-4 and TRBJ1-2; 7 bases agree with TRBD1. The CDR3 has 13 amino acids. The junction had 7 bases not matched to a gene; V was cut back by 8 bases and J by 4 bases. The CDR3 reads CASGLDRFYGYTF. The CDR3, as DNA: TGTGCCAGCGGGTTGGACAGGTTCTATGGCTACACCTTC.

The gene calls are TRBV5-1 and TRBJ1-4; tentatively, D is TRBD1 (5 bases). The CDR3 consists of 16 residues. Germline V lookup: CDR1 SGHRS, CDR2 YFSETQ. V shed 0 bases and J shed 1 base, with 10 bases lying between them. The CDR3 is CASSLEGKRTNEKLFF. The CDR3 DNA sequence: TGCGCCAGCAGCTTGGAGGGGAAAAGAACTAATGAAAAACTGTTTTTT.

The chain couples TRBV9 to TRBJ2-7; 10 nucleotides align to TRBD2. This CDR3 spans 18 amino acids. CDR1 and CDR2 (germline): SGDLS, YYNGEE. V shed 3 bases, J shed 0 bases, and the junction held 12 bases outside the gene matches. As DNA, the CDR3 is TGTGCCAGCAGCGGCGGAACCAGCGGGGGGGCTCACTCCTACGAGCAGTACTTC. Translating gives CASSGGTSGGAHSYEQYF.

The J gene is TRBJ2-1, the V gene TRBV6-1; D uncertain. Between the trimmed V and J ends, which lost 1 base and 1 base, there was a span of 11 bases. The germline V gene encodes CDR1 MNHNS and CDR2 SASEGT. The CDR3 has 16 amino acids. As DNA, the CDR3 is TGTGCCAGCAGTGAAGGGAGAGGCAGTTCCTACAATGAGCAGTTCTTC. Protein: CASSEGRGSSYNEQFF.

The genes are TRBV4-1 and TRBJ2-3; 12 bases line up with TRBD2. V shed 4 bases, J shed 1 base, and the junction held 12 bases outside the gene matches. The CDR3 contains 19 residues. The germline gives CDR1 MGHRA, CDR2 YSYEKL. The CDR3 coding sequence is TGCGCCAGCAGCCCCGTCCCGGGACTAGCGGGCAAACGCACAGATACGCAGTATTTT. Translated: CASSPVPGLAGKRTDTQYF.

V is TRBV15 and J is TRBJ2-7; TRBD2 matches 14 bases. Germline V gives CDR1 LNHNV, CDR2 YYDKDF (reference sequence). J lost 2 bases, V lost 3 bases, and 15 bases had no gene match. This CDR3 has 20 amino acids. The CDR3 region is CATSSSPGTSGRGSTYEQYF. The CDR3 nucleotides read TGTGCCACCAGCAGCTCACCCGGGACTAGCGGGAGAGGTAGTACCTACGAGCAGTACTTC.

The chain links TRBV28 to TRBJ1-5; D gene uncertain. V lost 5 bases and J lost 2, with 10 bases in between. CDR1 is MDHEN and CDR2 is SYDVKM in the germline V gene. There are 14 residues in the CDR3. The CDR3, as DNA: TGTGCCAGCAGTCCCCGCGGCGGCAATCAGCCCCAGCATTTT. Its protein is CASSPRGGNQPQHF.

This chain uses TRBV5-6 with TRBJ1-2, with D possibly matching TRBD1 (6 bases). The CDR3 loop spans 13 amino acids. CDR1 and CDR2 (germline): SGHDT, YYEEEE. V was shortened by 7 bases and J by 6 bases, with 16 bases between the two germline ends. CDR3 bases: TGTGCCAGCGAACTAGGGGGGGCAGATGGCTACACCTTC. This codes for CASELGGADGYTF.

V usage is TRBV28 and J usage is TRBJ2-6; TRBD2 is a possible D gene (5 bases). The CDR3 spans 15 residues. Trimming shortened V by 6 bases and J by 3 bases, and 12 bases separated the two germline ends. Germline assignment: CDR1 MDHEN and CDR2 SYDVKM. As DNA, the CDR3 is TGTGCCAGCAGCAAGAACAGCGGTGGGGCCAACGTCCTGACTTTC. This codes for CASSKNSGGANVLTF.

The chain joins TRBV7-3 to TRBJ1-1; a possible D gene is TRBD1 (6 bases). CDR3 size: 13 residues. Germline V gives CDR1 SGHTA, CDR2 FQGTGA. The ends were cut back, 3 bases at V and 1 base at J, with 6 bases in the middle. The chain's CDR3 is CASSLGQNTEAFF. In DNA, the CDR3 is TGTGCCAGCAGCTTGGGACAGAACACTGAAGCTTTCTTT.

The chain couples TRBV19 to TRBJ2-3, with 8 bases that match TRBD1. Trimming cost V 7 bases and J 4 bases; bases outside gene matches: 16. CDR1 LNHDA and CDR2 SQIVND come from the germline V gene (reference sequence). The CDR3 is made up of 17 amino acids. CDR3 protein: CASTLSDRAYFPDTQYF. The CDR3 bases are TGTGCCAGTACCCTATCGGACAGGGCCTATTTCCCAGATACGCAGTATTTT.

The genes are TRBV19 and TRBJ1-5; TRBD1 aligns across 7 bases. CDR1 and CDR2 (germline): LNHDA, SQIVND (reference sequence). The CDR3 runs 14 residues. The J segment lost 8 bases and the V segment lost 3 bases, leaving 7 bases of the junction unmatched. CDR3 bases: TGTGCCAGTAGTATCGAGGGGGCGGCGGAGCCCCAGCATTTT. Translated, it gives CASSIEGAAEPQHF.

V and J are TRBV27 and TRBJ2-7, with D possibly TRBD1 on 6 matching bases. Germline-derived CDR1 and CDR2 are MNHEY and SMNVEV (reference sequence). The CDR3 spans 15 residues. Trimming pared 5 bases from V and 0 bases from J, leaving 14 bases between. CDR3 DNA sequence: TGTGCCAGCAGTGTGACAGGAGTAAACTCCTACGAGCAGTACTTC. Protein sequence: CASSVTGVNSYEQYF.

This chain joins TRBV5-5 and TRBJ2-3, with D tentatively TRBD1 (6 bases). Germline CDR1 and CDR2: SGHKS and YYEKEE (reference sequence). This CDR3 region has 13 residues. V was pared by 5 bases and J by 5 bases, with 12 bases between. CDR3 residues: CASRQGFIDTQYF. The CDR3 DNA reads as TGTGCCAGCAGACAGGGTTTCATAGATACGCAGTATTTT.

Details on this clone: Relative to the germline gene, one junction end is altered; a read error may explain this. The V gene is TRBV28, the J gene TRBJ2-6, with a weak D call TRBD1 (6 bases). CDR1 and CDR2 from the germline V gene are MDHEN and SYDVKM. The CDR3 contains 16 residues. CDR3 bases: TGTGCCAGCAGACTTACAGGGTCGGGTGGGGCCAACGTGCTGACTTTC. This sequence encodes CASRLTGSGGANVLTF.

V is TRBV5-1 and J is TRBJ2-2; TRBD1 aligns across 11 bases. CDR1 and CDR2 from the germline V gene are SGHRS and YFSETQ. There are 16 residues in the CDR3. V shed 3 bases and J 3 bases; nucleotides not matched to a gene: 4. The CDR3 DNA reads TGCGCCAGCAGCTCACCGGGACAGGGGGACACCGGGGAGCTGTTTTTT. Translating it yields CASSSPGQGDTGELFF. Looking up the rest from reference TRBV5-1 and TRBJ2-2 gives the full variable domain: KAGVTQTPRYLIKTRGQQVTLSCSPISGHRSVSWYQQTPGQGLQFLFEYFSETQRNKGNFPGRFSGRQFSNSRSEMNVSTLELGDSALYLCASSSPGQGDTGELFFGEGSRLTVL.

V usage is TRBV11-1 and J usage is TRBJ1-2; D is undetermined. The V gene lost 5 bases and the J gene lost 3 bases, with 13 bases spanning the gap. CDR3 size: 14 residues. Germline-derived CDR1 and CDR2 are SGHAT and FQDESV (reference sequence). This CDR3 is CASSLTGSYYGYTF. In DNA, the CDR3 is TGTGCCAGCAGCCTAACCGGGTCCTACTATGGCTACACCTTC.

The chain carries TRBV7-2 and TRBJ1-1, with a possible D match to TRBD1 (5 bases). The germline V gene encodes CDR1 SGHTA and CDR2 FQGNSA. The CDR3 length is 17 residues. The germline V and J ends were trimmed by 3 bases and 0 bases, with 17 bases remaining between them. CDR3 nucleotide sequence: TGTGCCAGCAGCTTCTGGATATCTCGGGGGATGAACACTGAAGCTTTCTTT. It specifies CASSFWISRGMNTEAFF. Full variable domain (remainder filled in from reference TRBV7-2 and TRBJ1-1): GAGVSQSPSNKVTEKGKDVELRCDPISGHTALYWYRQSLGQGLEFLIYFQGNSAPDKSGLPSDRFSAERTGGSVSTLTIQRTQQEDSAVYLCASSFWISRGMNTEAFFGQGTRLTVV.

J is TRBJ1-2 and V is TRBV6-5, with TRBD1 identical over 8 bases. The V gene end was trimmed by 1 base and the J gene end by 6 bases; junction bases not matched to a gene: 7. The germline V gene has CDR1 MNHEY and CDR2 SVGAGI. The CDR3 is 15 amino acids. The DNA of the CDR3 is TGTGCCAGCAGTTACTTGGGCCGACAGGGGCATGGCTACACCTTC. This encodes CASSYLGRQGHGYTF.